This TCR beta chain emerged from a study of CD8+CD57+ T cells in acquired aplastic anemia. Findings of the study overall: Between patients and controls, roughly 29 CD8+ CDR3 sequences were found in common.

Patients chosen for sequencing had shown CD8+CD57+ cell expansion by flow cytometry. Patients had undergone no therapy by the time their blood was sampled. Comment on this clonotype: The antigen remains unidentified.

With V trimmed by 7 bases and J by 4 bases, 3 bases remained unmatched. CDR1 and CDR2 (germline): LNHNV, YYDKDF (reference sequence). The CDR3 runs 12 residues. Genomic DNA, serving as template, underwent TCR beta VDJ and CDR3 profiling. Each CDR3 protein is one row after TCRdb ran MiXCR on the reads. This repertoire shows nearly 60,000 distinct CDR3 sequences, around 50% found once; its top ten account for around 15%. The sequencing sample was made of sorted CD4+, CD8+, or CD8+CD57+ T cells (not recorded which) from PBMCs. The chain has TRBV15 and TRBJ2-5, with 7 bases fitting TRBD2. The clonotype originates from a human donor with aplastic anemia. The CDR3 protein is CATMGGGETQYF. In DNA form, the CDR3 reads TGTGCCACCATGGGGGGGGGAGAGACCCAGTACTTC.